The clone carrying this T cell receptor beta chain was detected many times. Its antigen is unidentified. These data originate in a study of T cells in Graves' hyperthyroidism and ophthalmopathy. At the level of the study: Once the initial diagnosis was made, peripheral blood was obtained before any treatment.

The CDR3 has 15 amino acids. Germline values: CDR1 SGHTA, CDR2 FQGTGA. Trimming removed 5 bases from V and 5 bases from J, with 17 bases in between. Whole-study results and caveats: Blood also carried most thyroid clonotypes expanded above 0.001.

Patients aged 18 to 65 with hyperthyroidism were newly diagnosed, with duration under 2 months. The PBMCs were sourced from fresh peripheral blood (about 10 ml). Authors of the study amplified TCR beta CDR3 regions from RNA transcripts. A set of HTBI primers served as the primers for a first-round RT-PCR of the TCR CDR3. TCRdb analysed the multiplex PCR reads with MiXCR anew, one entry per CDR3 protein. The table shows 200,000 or so distinct CDR3 sequences, with less than 20% occurring only once. Sample: blood. The V gene is TRBV7-3, the J gene TRBJ2-3, with D unclear. The source of this sequence is a woman aged 50 to 60 with Graves' hyperthyroidism. DNA of the CDR3: TGTGCCAGCAGCACTTCCTCGACCCCGGGAGATACGCAGTATTTT. Translating it yields CASSTSSTPGDTQYF. The complete variable domain, with remaining parts taken from reference TRBV7-3 and TRBJ2-3, reads GAGVSQTPSNKVTEKGKYVELRCDPISGHTALYWYRQSLGQGPEFLIYFQGTGAADDSGLPNDRFFAVRPEGSVSTLKIQRTERGDSAVYLCASSTSSTPGDTQYFGPGTRLTVL.